Presented here are 26 T cell receptor beta chains from one specimen sequenced in a study of blood T cell repertoires in COVID-19. Sequencing used immunoSEQ multiplex PCR; TCRdb keeps in-frame clones, though not all of them. The sample shows about 100,000 clones, about 81% of them seen only once. Material: peripheral blood. The receptors here all came from a woman aged 60-75 years with acute or convalescent COVID-19.

The chain recombines TRBV4-3 with TRBJ1-4; 7 positions match TRBD1. This CDR3 is 15 amino acids long. The V segment lost 3 bases and the J segment 0 bases; nucleotides outside the gene matches: 1. Per the germline V gene, CDR1 is LGHNA and CDR2 is YSLEER. CDR3 sequence (DNA): TGCGCCAGCAGCCAGGGACAGTCAACTAATGAAAAACTGTTTTTT. Translation gives CASSQGQSTNEKLFF.

This clone occurred once. The chain couples TRBV19 to TRBJ2-2, with TRBD1 matching over 9 bases. Germline V gene sequence: CDR1 LNHDA, CDR2 SQIVND (reference sequence). The V gene end was trimmed by 10 bases and the J gene end by 6 bases; junction bases not matched to a gene: 6. The CDR3 is 13 residues long. CDR3 DNA sequence: TGTGCCACCAGGGACAGGGAAGCCGGGGAGCTGTTTTTT. It translates to CATRDREAGELFF.

The gene calls are TRBV2 and TRBJ2-4; TRBD2 matches at 10 bases. The J segment lost 4 bases and the V segment lost 3 bases, leaving 6 bases of the junction unmatched. The V gene's germline CDR1 is SNHLY and CDR2 FYNNEI. This CDR3 spans 16 amino acids. The CDR3 DNA follows: TGTGCCAGCAGTGAGGGGACTAGCGCGGGTAAAAACATTCAGTACTTC. The encoded protein is CASSEGTSAGKNIQYF.

This clone was detected once. The J gene is TRBJ1-2, the V gene TRBV28; D gene unclear. Germline lookup yields CDR1 MDHEN and CDR2 SYDVKM. There are 12 residues in the CDR3. The germline V and J ends were trimmed by 2 bases and 4 bases, with 5 bases remaining between them. The CDR3 sequence: CASSLRVYGYTF. The CDR3 DNA sequence: TGTGCCAGCAGTTTACGAGTCTATGGCTACACCTTC.

The gene calls are TRBV11-2 and TRBJ1-3, with D possibly being TRBD1 (5 bases). The CDR3 sequence is 14 residues long. V was cut by 3 bases and J by 5 bases, with 11 bases left in between. Germline V gene lookup returns CDR1 SGHAT and CDR2 FQNNGV. The chain's CDR3 is CASSFLDKRNTIYF. DNA of the CDR3: TGTGCCAGCAGCTTTTTGGACAAGAGAAACACCATATATTTT. The variable domain in full, with the rest retrieved from reference TRBV11-2 and TRBJ1-3, is EAGVAQSPRYKIIEKRQSVAFWCNPISGHATLYWYQQILGQGPKLLIQFQNNGVVDDSQLPKDRFSAERLKGVDSTLKIQPAKLEDSAVYLCASSFLDKRNTIYFGEGSWLTVV.

The chain recombines TRBV7-2 with TRBJ1-5; no clear D. Germline CDR1 reads SGHTA; CDR2 reads FQGNSA. The CDR3 is 13 amino acids. V was trimmed by 5 bases and J by 0 bases, leaving 5 bases between them. CDR3 region: CASSPSSNQPQHF. The CDR3 nucleotides are TGTGCCAGCAGCCCCAGTAGCAATCAGCCCCAGCATTTT.

The V and J genes are TRBV5-1 and TRBJ2-1, with D maybe TRBD1 (6 bases). This CDR3 contains 12 residues. V was cut by 1 base and J by 7 bases, with 6 bases left in between. CDR1 is SGHRS and CDR2 is YFSETQ in the germline V gene. The CDR3 nucleotides read TGCGCCAGCAGCTTGACAGGGAATGAGCAGTTCTTC. This codes for CASSLTGNEQFF. The full variable domain, with the rest looked up from reference TRBV5-1 and TRBJ2-1, is KAGVTQTPRYLIKTRGQQVTLSCSPISGHRSVSWYQQTPGQGLQFLFEYFSETQRNKGNFPGRFSGRQFSNSRSEMNVSTLELGDSALYLCASSLTGNEQFFGPGTRLTVL.

The V call is TRBV4-1, the J call TRBJ2-4; D may be TRBD2 (6 bases). CDR1 MGHRA and CDR2 YSYEKL come from the germline V gene. The CDR3 spans 17 residues. Trimming cost V 1 base and J 2 bases, with 15 bases left between them. Written as DNA, the CDR3 is TGCGCCAGCAGCCAAGGATCCGGGGGTGATTCCAAAAACATTCAGTACTTC. Its translation: CASSQGSGGDSKNIQYF.

The chain carries TRBV27 and TRBJ2-2, with 8 bases identical to TRBD1. The CDR3 runs 12 residues. Germline lookup yields CDR1 MNHEY and CDR2 SMNVEV (reference sequence). With V trimmed by 7 bases and J by 7 bases, 2 bases remained unmatched. CDR3 coding DNA: TGTGCCAGCACCACAGGGGGCGGGGAGCTGTTTTTT. Translation: CASTTGGGELFF.

The chain employs TRBV18 and TRBJ2-7; 9 nucleotides agree with TRBD1. V was pared by 5 bases and J by 6 bases, with 2 bases of the junction left unmatched. The CDR3 is 12 amino acids. The germline V gene has CDR1 KGHSH and CDR2 LQKENI. The CDR3 sequence: CASSGQGTEQYF. The CDR3 DNA is TGTGCCAGCTCAGGACAGGGGACCGAGCAGTACTTC.

V usage is TRBV6-5 and J usage is TRBJ2-7, with 11 bases identical to TRBD2. CDR1 and CDR2 from the germline V gene are MNHEY and SVGAGI. Trimming at V came to 7 bases and at J to 2 bases, leaving 7 bases not matched to a gene. This CDR3 is built from 15 residues. The CDR3 DNA is TGTGCCAGCACCCTCGTTAGCGGGGGGGCCTACGAGCAGTACTTC. Amino acids: CASTLVSGGAYEQYF.

The rearrangement links TRBV30 to TRBJ1-4; D not certain. This CDR3 spans 14 amino acids. V lost 4 bases and J 4 bases, leaving 13 bases between the germline ends. Germline assignment: CDR1 GTSNPN and CDR2 SVGIG (reference sequence). CDR3 loop: CAWTIGVGNEKLFF. CDR3 coding DNA: TGTGCCTGGACTATCGGAGTGGGTAATGAAAAACTGTTTTTT.

The chain links TRBV28 to TRBJ2-3; 8 bases fit TRBD1. Germline V gene data show CDR1 as MDHEN and CDR2 as SYDVKM. V dropped 6 bases and J dropped 2; count of bases not matched to a gene: 10. This CDR3 is built from 16 residues. CDR3 region: CASRDGDRSYTDTQYF. The CDR3 DNA sequence: TGTGCCAGCAGGGACGGGGACAGGTCGTACACAGATACGCAGTATTTT.

The chain uses TRBV5-1 and TRBJ2-5, with D possibly matching TRBD2 (6 bases). CDR3 length equals 15 residues. V lost 5 bases, J lost 7 bases, and 21 bases lay in between. Per the germline V gene, CDR1 is SGHRS and CDR2 is YFSETQ. The CDR3 protein is CASREQREAGWTQYF. CDR3 bases: TGCGCCAGCAGAGAACAACGAGAGGCGGGATGGACCCAGTACTTC.

The gene calls are TRBV24-1 and TRBJ1-1; 7 bases fit TRBD1. This CDR3 has 13 amino acids. Germline trimming cut 6 bases from V and 4 bases from J; bases unmatched to any gene: 4. Germline assignment: CDR1 KGHDR and CDR2 SFDVKD. The CDR3 is CATSQGGGTEAFF. The DNA for the CDR3 is TGTGCCACCAGTCAGGGGGGCGGCACTGAAGCTTTCTTT.

The rearrangement joins TRBV10-1 to TRBJ1-6; D is possibly TRBD1 (6 bases). This CDR3 spans 14 amino acids. V was cut by 4 bases and J by 9 bases, with 13 bases left in between. In germline, CDR1 is WNHNN, CDR2 SYGVQD (reference sequence). CDR3 protein: CASSAQGVVSPLHF. CDR3 nucleotides: TGCGCCAGCAGTGCACAGGGTGTAGTTTCACCCCTCCACTTT.

The chain links TRBV18 to TRBJ2-1; 14 nucleotides match TRBD2. The CDR3 length is 15 residues. Trimming cost V 3 bases and J 6 bases; bases outside gene matches: 1. Germline CDR1 and CDR2: KGHSH and LQKENI. The CDR3 reads CASSPGLAGANEQFF. In DNA, the CDR3 is TGTGCCAGCTCACCGGGACTAGCGGGGGCCAATGAGCAGTTCTTC.

The chain couples TRBV4-1 to TRBJ2-2; 8 bases align to TRBD1. The junction had 12 bases not matched to a gene; V was cut back by 4 bases and J by 5 bases. Germline CDR1 and CDR2: MGHRA and YSYEKL. The length of the CDR3 is 17 residues. The CDR3 DNA reads TGCGCCAGCAGCCGAGAGGCCAGGGGGCTTAGAACCGGGGAGCTGTTTTTT. Protein: CASSREARGLRTGELFF.

V gene TRBV12-5 combines with J gene TRBJ2-2, with D tentatively TRBD2 (6 bases). Germline V gives CDR1 LGHNT, CDR2 FRNRAP. This CDR3 has 15 amino acids. Trimming stripped 6 bases from V and 6 bases from J, with 17 bases between. In DNA form, the CDR3 reads TGTGCTAGTGGCCCGCCGGGACTGGGTTCCGGGGAGCTGTTTTTT. Its translation is CASGPPGLGSGELFF.

The chain joins TRBV2 to TRBJ2-4; 9 nucleotides align to TRBD1. CDR1 and CDR2 (germline): SNHLY, FYNNEI. This CDR3 is built from 16 residues. Trimming took 6 bases from V and 1 from J; bases not matched to a gene: 7. The CDR3 nucleotides read TGTGCCAGCAGGCCCGGACAGGGGAGGGCCAAAAACATTCAGTACTTC. Protein sequence: CASRPGQGRAKNIQYF.

The rearrangement joins TRBV5-1 to TRBJ2-3; 7 bases are shared with TRBD1. The CDR3 totals 19 residues. Germline CDR1 is SGHRS and CDR2 is YFSETQ. The V gene end was trimmed by 3 bases and the J gene end by 0 bases; junction bases not matched to a gene: 16. The CDR3 here is CASSWGDRASFASTDTQYF. CDR3 bases: TGCGCCAGCAGCTGGGGAGACAGGGCGAGTTTCGCTAGCACAGATACGCAGTATTTT. Complete variable domain (other parts from reference TRBV5-1 and TRBJ2-3): KAGVTQTPRYLIKTRGQQVTLSCSPISGHRSVSWYQQTPGQGLQFLFEYFSETQRNKGNFPGRFSGRQFSNSRSEMNVSTLELGDSALYLCASSWGDRASFASTDTQYFGPGTRLTVL.

The genes are TRBV25-1 and TRBJ2-7; 10 nucleotides align to TRBD1. The CDR3 runs to 12 residues. V gave up 8 bases and J gave up 4 bases; unmatched junction bases: 2. Germline CDR1 MGHDK, CDR2 SYGVNS. The CDR3 spells CASRQGAYEQYF. For the CDR3, the DNA is TGTGCCAGCCGACAGGGGGCTTACGAGCAGTACTTC.

The chain recombines TRBV5-1 with TRBJ2-5; unclear D gene. V gave up 2 bases and J gave up 4 bases, with 6 bases separating them. This CDR3 is built from 12 residues. Germline V lookup: CDR1 SGHRS, CDR2 YFSETQ. The CDR3 is CASSFGGETQYF. CDR3 sequence (DNA): TGCGCCAGCAGCTTCGGCGGAGAGACCCAGTACTTC.

This clone has more than one count but fewer than ten. The chain uses TRBV19 and TRBJ2-4; perhaps TRBD1 as D (6 bases). The length of the CDR3 is 15 residues. Germline V lookup: CDR1 LNHDA, CDR2 SQIVND (reference sequence). The germline V and J ends were trimmed by 3 bases and 2 bases, with 11 bases remaining between them. CDR3: CASSIVDRTKNIQYF. The CDR3, as DNA: TGTGCCAGTAGTATTGTGGACAGAACCAAAAACATTCAGTACTTC.

The chain uses TRBV3-1 (or the pseudogene TRBV3-2) and TRBJ1-6; D ambiguous. V gave up 7 bases and J gave up 0 bases, with 4 bases separating them. Germline V lookup: CDR1 LGHDT, CDR2 YNNKEL (reference sequence). The length of the CDR3 is 13 residues. CDR3 residues: CASTYSYNSPLHF. CDR3 nucleotide sequence: TGTGCCAGCACCTACTCCTATAATTCACCCCTCCACTTT.

The chain uses TRBV2 and TRBJ1-2, with a weak D call TRBD1 (6 bases). The CDR3 totals 14 residues. Germline assignment: CDR1 SNHLY and CDR2 FYNNEI. With 5 bases removed from V and 8 bases from J, the gap between germline ends came to 18 bases. The CDR3 spells CASSSLGGEGGYTF. DNA for the CDR3: TGTGCCAGCAGTTCCTTAGGGGGAGAGGGGGGCTACACCTTC.